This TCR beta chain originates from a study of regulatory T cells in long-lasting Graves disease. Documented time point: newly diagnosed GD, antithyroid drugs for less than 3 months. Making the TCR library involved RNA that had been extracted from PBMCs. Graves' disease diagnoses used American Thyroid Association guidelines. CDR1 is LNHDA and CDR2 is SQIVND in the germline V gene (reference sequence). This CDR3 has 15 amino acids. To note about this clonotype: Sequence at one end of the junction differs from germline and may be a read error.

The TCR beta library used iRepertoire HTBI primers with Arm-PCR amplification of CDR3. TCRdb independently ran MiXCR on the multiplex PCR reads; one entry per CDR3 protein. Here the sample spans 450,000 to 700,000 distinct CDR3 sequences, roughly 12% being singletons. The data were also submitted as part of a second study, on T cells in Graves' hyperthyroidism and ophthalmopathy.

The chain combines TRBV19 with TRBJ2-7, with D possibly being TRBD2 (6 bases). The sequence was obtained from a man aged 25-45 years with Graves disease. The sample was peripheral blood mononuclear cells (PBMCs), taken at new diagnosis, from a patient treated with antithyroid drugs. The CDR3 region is CASSDPGLGFGEQNF. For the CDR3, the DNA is TGTGCCAGTAGCGACCCGGGACTGGGCTTTGGCGAGCAGAACTTC.